The source of this T cell receptor (beta chain) is a study of lymphopenia after photon versus proton radiotherapy (dated by TCRdb to the late 2010s). Background for the entire study: The study compared the immunological effects of photon versus proton radiation therapy in patients with gastrointestinal tumors who developed high-grade lymphopenia. The cohort included over 15 patients with gastrointestinal tumors who developed lymphopenia after receiving either photon or proton therapy. The goal of the study was to describe how the two radiation modalities differ in their effects on the immune system.

The library was prepared using the immunoSEQ multiplex PCR assay. T cell repertoires were profiled by deep sequencing of rearranged TCR beta loci, alongside multiparametric flow cytometry. TCRdb took over this immuneACCESS table, retaining in-frame rearrangements with V and J assigned. Such tables are incomplete; in checked studies, under half of the missing clones stem from an unresolved V gene, and the remainder is unexplained. In this sample the table shows approximately 30,000 clones, approximately 93% of which occur a single time. Roughly 0.71% of the sample is in the top ten clones. Broad study findings and their caveats: Across the cohort, among patients who died, a greater drop in TCR diversity after the nadir was inversely correlated with overall survival time. During treatment, patients who received photon therapy lost naive T cells and TCR diversity and gained effector/memory populations, whereas patients who received proton therapy remained relatively stable. The authors looked at the survival association only in patients who died, and they framed better survival with proton therapy as a possibility rather than a demonstrated result. After the lymphocyte count nadir, oligoclonal expansion, especially of CD8+ Temra cells, was observed in photon-treated repertoires, and the drop in diversity was driven by this expansion.

Concerning this clone itself: Its antigen has not been determined. No much larger clone is present one base from it, and per-base qualities are unavailable.

The sequencing here drew on peripheral blood, taken from a patient treated with photon-based radiotherapy. This TCR derives from a woman aged 45-60 years with cholangiocarcinoma.

The DNA sequence reads TGTGCCAGCAGAGGGGACCCTAACTATGGCTACACCTTC. It is translated as CASRGDPNYGYTF. The chain is assembled from TRBV2 and TRBJ1-2, with TRBD1 as a weak D call on 5 bases. CDR1 and CDR2 are drawn from the germline V gene: SNHLY, FYNNEI. Trimming costs V 6 bases and J 0 bases, and their ends lie 8 bases apart. Including cysteine and phenylalanine, the CDR3 has 13 amino acids. The retained sequence is limited to the CDR3, 39 bases, with the frame set at the first base.